One and the same sample provided the 4 T cell receptor beta chains below, sequenced in a study of blood T cells in healthy people across ages. A second PCR, run for roughly 7 to 12 cycles, used a sample-barcoded 5' primer plus a J-beta primer mix. TCRdb reprocessed the 5' RACE reads with MiXCR, giving one entry per CDR3 protein. The top ten hold 7.7% of the sample, which has 1.5 million to 2 million distinct CDR3 sequences, roughly 27% seen once. Sample: blood. These TCRs come from a woman aged 25-40 years in good health.

The table lists this clonotype with a few counts. The chain carries TRBV30 and TRBJ1-5, with D possibly being TRBD1 (6 bases). The CDR3 runs to 18 residues. Germline CDR1 GTSNPN, CDR2 SVGIG (reference sequence). V was trimmed by 2 bases and J by 2 bases, leaving 22 bases between them. The CDR3 nucleotides are TGTGCCTGGAGTACGGGGGCGGGATTGGGACTCGGCAATCAGCCCCAGCATTTT. As protein: CAWSTGAGLGLGNQPQHF.

The chain carries TRBV18 and TRBJ2-5; possible D gene TRBD2, 6 bases. The germline V and J ends were trimmed by 8 bases and 3 bases, with 13 bases remaining between them. The germline gives CDR1 KGHSH, CDR2 LQKENI. This CDR3 is built from 13 residues. The CDR3, as DNA: TGTGCCAGCGCCGGGTCGGGGGAAGAGACCCAGTACTTC. It codes for CASAGSGEETQYF.

In this sample, this clonotype turned up a few times. The rearrangement links TRBV12-3 or TRBV12-4 to TRBJ1-5; maybe TRBD1 (6 bases). V lost 7 bases, J lost 6 bases, and 16 bases lay in between. This CDR3 has 14 amino acids. The CDR3 sequence is CASTKGGAGQPQHF. CDR3 nucleotide sequence: TGTGCCAGCACCAAGGGGGGTGCGGGTCAGCCCCAGCATTTT.

In this sample, this clonotype turned up a few times. The rearrangement joins TRBV12-3 or TRBV12-4 to TRBJ2-7; 15 positions match TRBD2. With V trimmed by 4 bases and J by 4 bases, 8 bases remained unmatched. The CDR3 spans 17 residues. The CDR3 coding sequence is TGTGCCAGCAGTTCGCTCGGGACTAGCGGGAGGTTGTACGAGCAGTACTTC. Amino acid sequence: CASSSLGTSGRLYEQYF.